These 2 T cell receptor beta chains share one sample of origin, sequenced in a study of beta chain features in type 1 diabetes. The sequenced template was cDNA made from the entire isolated RNA. TCRdb's copy holds only in-frame clones and misses some; the assay was immunoSEQ multiplex PCR. The data show about 400,000 clones, over 10% seen once. The sequencing sample was made of naive CD4+ T cells from blood. All receptors derive from a man aged 18 to 35 in good health.

This clone was counted only a few times. J is TRBJ2-3 and V is TRBV5-4; TRBD2 matches at 7 bases. Trimming took 4 bases from V and 6 from J; bases not matched to a gene: 11. This CDR3 has 15 amino acids. CDR1 and CDR2 from the germline V gene are SGHNT and YYREEE (reference sequence). For the CDR3, the DNA is TGTGCCAGCAGCCGTCCCGGGACTAAGGCCGATACGCAGTATTTT. Its translation is CASSRPGTKADTQYF.

This clone was found a few times. CDR3 region: CASSFGGSQETQYF. DNA of the CDR3: TGTGCCAGCAGCTTTGGTGGTAGCCAAGAGACCCAGTACTTC. The genes are TRBV7-9 and TRBJ2-5; D not certain. Trimming pared 3 bases from V and 1 base from J, leaving 9 bases between. From germline, CDR1 is SEHNR and CDR2 FQNEAQ (reference sequence). The length of the CDR3 is 14 residues. The full variable domain, its missing parts supplied by reference TRBV7-9 and TRBJ2-5, is DTGVSQNPRHKITKRGQNVTFRCDPISEHNRLYWYRQTLGQGPEFLTYFQNEAQLEKSRLLSDRFSAERPKGSFSTLEIQRTEQGDSAMYLCASSFGGSQETQYFGPGTRLLVL.